This TCR beta chain was recorded in a study of blood T cell repertoires in COVID-19. Whole-study context: The study drew acute and convalescent COVID-19 samples from the United States, Italy and Spain. The analysed material was cDNA or gDNA that came from T cells, B-cell-depleted T cells, or PBMCs.

The V end lost 5 bases, the J end lost 4 bases, and 12 bases lay between the germline ends. The CDR3 is made up of 13 amino acids. Per germline, CDR1 KGHSH and CDR2 LQKENI. In the original processing: Reference gene primers were amplified, and this amplification served to estimate nucleated cell counts. TCRdb's table, derived via immunoSEQ multiplex PCR, lists solely in-frame clones and lacks some. V and J calls and clone size come straight from that table; D and trimming were deduced from the DNA. This table holds about 64,000 clones, approximately 91% found once. The chain employs TRBV18 and TRBJ2-7; TRBD1 is a possible D gene (5 bases). The sequence derives from a human donor in a cohort sampled during active COVID-19. Sample: peripheral blood. The chain's CDR3 is CASSIDQGYEQYF. CDR3 nucleotides: TGTGCCAGCTCAATCGACCAGGGATACGAGCAGTACTTC.